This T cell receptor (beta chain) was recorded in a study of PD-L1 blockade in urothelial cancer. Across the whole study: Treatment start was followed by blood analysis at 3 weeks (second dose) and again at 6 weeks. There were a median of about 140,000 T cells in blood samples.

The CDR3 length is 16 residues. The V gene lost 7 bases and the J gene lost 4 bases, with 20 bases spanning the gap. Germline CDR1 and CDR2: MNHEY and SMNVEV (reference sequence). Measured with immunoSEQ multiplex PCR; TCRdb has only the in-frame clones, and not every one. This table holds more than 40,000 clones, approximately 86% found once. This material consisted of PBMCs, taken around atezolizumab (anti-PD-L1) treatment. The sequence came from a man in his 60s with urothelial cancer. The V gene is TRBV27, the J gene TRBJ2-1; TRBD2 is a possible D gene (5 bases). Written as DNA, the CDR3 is TGTGCCAGCACCACCAATCGAGAGGGATCGTACAATGAGCAGTTCTTC. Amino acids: CASTTNREGSYNEQFF.